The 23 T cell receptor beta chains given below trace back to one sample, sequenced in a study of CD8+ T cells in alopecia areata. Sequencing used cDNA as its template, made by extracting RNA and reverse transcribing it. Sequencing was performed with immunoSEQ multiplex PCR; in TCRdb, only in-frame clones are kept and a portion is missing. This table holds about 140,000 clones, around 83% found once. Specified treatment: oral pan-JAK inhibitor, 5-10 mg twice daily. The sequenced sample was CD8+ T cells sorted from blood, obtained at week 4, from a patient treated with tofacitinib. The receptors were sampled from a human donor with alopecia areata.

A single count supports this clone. The CDR3 reads CASSVGTNYGYTF. The CDR3 nucleotides read TGTGCCAGCAGCGTCGGGACTAACTATGGCTACACCTTC. V usage is TRBV27 and J usage is TRBJ1-2; D gene uncertain. The CDR3 runs 13 residues. CDR1 is MNHEY and CDR2 is SMNVEV in the germline V gene (reference sequence). V dropped 6 bases and J dropped 0 bases, with 8 bases sitting between them.

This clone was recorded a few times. CDR3 in amino acids: CASSTRDRASTDTQYF. CDR3 nucleotide sequence: TGTGCCAGCTCTACTCGGGACAGAGCTAGCACAGATACGCAGTATTTT. The chain employs TRBV27 and TRBJ2-3; the match to TRBD1 covers 7 bases. The germline gives CDR1 MNHEY, CDR2 SMNVEV (reference sequence). With V trimmed by 8 bases and J by 0 bases, 11 bases remained unmatched. This CDR3 region has 16 residues.

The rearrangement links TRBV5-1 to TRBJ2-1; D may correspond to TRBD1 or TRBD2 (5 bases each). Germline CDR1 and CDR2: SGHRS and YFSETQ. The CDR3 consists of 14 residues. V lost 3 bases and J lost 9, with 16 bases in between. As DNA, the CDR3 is TGCGCCAGCAGCTCCTGGGACGGCGATAGTGAGCAGTTCTTC. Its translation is CASSSWDGDSEQFF.

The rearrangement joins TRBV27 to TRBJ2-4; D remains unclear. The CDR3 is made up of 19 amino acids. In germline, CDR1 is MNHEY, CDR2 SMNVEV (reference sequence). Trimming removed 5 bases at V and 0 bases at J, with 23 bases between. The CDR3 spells CASSKNGPWNSLAKNIQYF. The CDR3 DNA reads TGTGCCAGCAGTAAGAACGGACCCTGGAATTCCTTAGCCAAAAACATTCAGTACTTC.

The CDR3 is CASSSPGGVSWEKLFF. CDR3 nucleotide sequence: TGTGCCAGCAGCTCCCCCGGCGGAGTCTCTTGGGAAAAACTGTTTTTT. The chain links TRBV7-9 to TRBJ1-4; D call uncertain. Germline loops: CDR1 SEHNR, CDR2 FQNEAQ (reference sequence). The CDR3 has 16 amino acids. Trimming removed 4 bases from V and 8 bases from J, with 20 bases in between.

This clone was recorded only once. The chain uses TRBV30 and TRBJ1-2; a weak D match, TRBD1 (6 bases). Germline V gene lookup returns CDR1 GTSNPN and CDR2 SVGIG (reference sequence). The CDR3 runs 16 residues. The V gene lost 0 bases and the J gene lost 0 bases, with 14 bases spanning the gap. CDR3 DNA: TGTGCCTGGAGTGTAGAGAAGACAGGATCTAACTATGGCTACACCTTC. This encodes CAWSVEKTGSNYGYTF.

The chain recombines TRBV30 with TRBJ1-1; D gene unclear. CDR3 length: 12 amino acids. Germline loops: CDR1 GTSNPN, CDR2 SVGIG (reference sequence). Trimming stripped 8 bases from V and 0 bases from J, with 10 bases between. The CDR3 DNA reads TGTGCCCGGACCCAGGTGAACACTGAAGCTTTCTTT. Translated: CARTQVNTEAFF.

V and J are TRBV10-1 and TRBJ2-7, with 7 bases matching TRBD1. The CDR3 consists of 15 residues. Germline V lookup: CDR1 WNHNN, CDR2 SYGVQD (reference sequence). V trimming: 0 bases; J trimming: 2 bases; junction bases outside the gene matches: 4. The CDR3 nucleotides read TGCGCCAGCAGTGAGTCTCGAGACAGGGCCTACGAGCAGTACTTC. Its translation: CASSESRDRAYEQYF.

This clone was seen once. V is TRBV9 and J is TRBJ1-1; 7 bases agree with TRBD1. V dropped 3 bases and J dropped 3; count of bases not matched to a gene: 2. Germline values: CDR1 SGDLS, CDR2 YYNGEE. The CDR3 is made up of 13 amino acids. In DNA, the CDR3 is TGTGCCAGCAGCGCTACAGGGGACACTGAAGCTTTCTTT. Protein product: CASSATGDTEAFF.

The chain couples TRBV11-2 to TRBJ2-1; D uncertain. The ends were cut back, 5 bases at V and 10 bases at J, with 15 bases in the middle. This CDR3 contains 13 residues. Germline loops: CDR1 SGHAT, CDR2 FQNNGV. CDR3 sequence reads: CASSPPGRQEQFF. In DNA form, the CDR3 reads TGTGCCAGCAGCCCTCCCGGGCGCCAGGAGCAGTTCTTC.

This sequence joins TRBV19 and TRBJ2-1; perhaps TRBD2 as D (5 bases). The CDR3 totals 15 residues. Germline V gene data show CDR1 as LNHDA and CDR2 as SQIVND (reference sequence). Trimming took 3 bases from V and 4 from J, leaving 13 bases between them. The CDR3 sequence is CASSIELSVYNEQFF. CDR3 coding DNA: TGTGCCAGTAGTATCGAGCTTAGCGTTTACAATGAGCAGTTCTTC.

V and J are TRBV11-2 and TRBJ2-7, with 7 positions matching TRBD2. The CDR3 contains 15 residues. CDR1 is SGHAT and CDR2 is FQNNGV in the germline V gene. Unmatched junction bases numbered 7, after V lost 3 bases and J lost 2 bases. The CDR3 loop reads CASSFPGLSTYEQYF. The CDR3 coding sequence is TGTGCCAGCAGCTTTCCGGGACTATCCACCTACGAGCAGTACTTC.

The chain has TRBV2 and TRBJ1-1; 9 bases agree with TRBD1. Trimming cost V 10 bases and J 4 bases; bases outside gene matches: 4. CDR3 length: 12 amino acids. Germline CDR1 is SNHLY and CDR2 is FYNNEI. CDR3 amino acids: CATRQGGTEAFF. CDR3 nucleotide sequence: TGTGCCACCAGACAGGGGGGCACTGAAGCTTTCTTT.

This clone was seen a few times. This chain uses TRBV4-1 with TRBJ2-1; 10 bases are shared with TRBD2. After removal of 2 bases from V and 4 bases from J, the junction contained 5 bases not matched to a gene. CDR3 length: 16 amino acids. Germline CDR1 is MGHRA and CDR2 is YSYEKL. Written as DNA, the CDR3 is TGCGCCAGCAGCCAATCTGTACTAGCGGGATACAATGAGCAGTTCTTC. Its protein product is CASSQSVLAGYNEQFF.

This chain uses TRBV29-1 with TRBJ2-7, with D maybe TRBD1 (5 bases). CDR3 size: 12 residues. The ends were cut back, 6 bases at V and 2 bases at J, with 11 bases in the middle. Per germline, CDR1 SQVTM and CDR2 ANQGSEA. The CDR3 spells CSVGHGPYEQYF. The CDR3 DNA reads TGCAGCGTGGGGCATGGGCCCTACGAGCAGTACTTC.

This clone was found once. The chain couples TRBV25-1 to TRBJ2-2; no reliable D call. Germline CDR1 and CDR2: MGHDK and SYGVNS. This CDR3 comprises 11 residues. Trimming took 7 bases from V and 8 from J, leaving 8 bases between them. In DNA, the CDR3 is TGTGCCAGCATCAAACGGGGGGAGCTGTTTTTT. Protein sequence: CASIKRGELFF.

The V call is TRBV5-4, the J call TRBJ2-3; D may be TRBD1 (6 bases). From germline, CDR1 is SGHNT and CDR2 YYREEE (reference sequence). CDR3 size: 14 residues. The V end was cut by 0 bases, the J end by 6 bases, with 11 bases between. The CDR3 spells CASSLGGGEDTQYF. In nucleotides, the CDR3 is TGTGCCAGCAGCTTGGGTGGGGGCGAGGATACGCAGTATTTT.

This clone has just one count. The CDR3 DNA reads as TGTGCCAGCAGCCGACTAGCGGATGGGGCCTACAATGAGCAGTTCTTC. It translates to CASSRLADGAYNEQFF. The chain has TRBV7-2 and TRBJ2-1; 9 bases agree with TRBD2. Germline CDR1 reads SGHTA; CDR2 reads FQGNSA. Unmatched junction bases numbered 7, after V lost 5 bases and J lost 2 bases. The CDR3 spans 16 residues.

CDR3 region: CASSVEGAHTEAFF. The CDR3 DNA reads TGTGCCAGCAGCGTAGAAGGGGCCCACACTGAAGCTTTCTTT. The chain employs TRBV9 and TRBJ1-1, with a tentative D call TRBD1 (5 bases). V dropped 0 bases and J dropped 3 bases, with 9 bases sitting between them. The CDR3 is 14 residues long. Germline V gene sequence: CDR1 SGDLS, CDR2 YYNGEE. The complete variable domain, with remaining parts taken from reference TRBV9 and TRBJ1-1, reads DSGVTQTPKHLITATGQRVTLRCSPRSGDLSVYWYQQSLDQGLQFLIQYYNGEERAKGNILERFSAQQFPDLHSELNLSSLELGDSALYFCASSVEGAHTEAFFGQGTRLTVV.

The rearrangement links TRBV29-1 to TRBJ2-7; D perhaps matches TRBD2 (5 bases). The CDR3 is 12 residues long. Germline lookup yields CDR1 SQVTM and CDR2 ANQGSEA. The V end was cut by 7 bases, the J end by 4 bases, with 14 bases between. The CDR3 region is CSASAGVYEQYF. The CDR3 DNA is TGCAGCGCGAGTGCCGGGGTATACGAGCAGTACTTC.

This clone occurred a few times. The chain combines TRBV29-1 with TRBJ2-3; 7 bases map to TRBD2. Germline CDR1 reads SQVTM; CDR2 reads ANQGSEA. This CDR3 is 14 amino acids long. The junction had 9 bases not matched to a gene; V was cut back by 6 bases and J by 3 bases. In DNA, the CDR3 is TGCAGCGTCGGTCGCGCGGGAGTGACAGATACGCAGTATTTT. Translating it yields CSVGRAGVTDTQYF.

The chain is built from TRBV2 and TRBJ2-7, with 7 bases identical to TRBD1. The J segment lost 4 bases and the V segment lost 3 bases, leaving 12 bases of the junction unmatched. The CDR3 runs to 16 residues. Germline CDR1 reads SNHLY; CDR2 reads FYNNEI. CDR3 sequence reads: CASSEGVGQEPYEQYF. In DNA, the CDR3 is TGTGCCAGCAGTGAGGGCGTCGGACAGGAGCCTTACGAGCAGTACTTC.

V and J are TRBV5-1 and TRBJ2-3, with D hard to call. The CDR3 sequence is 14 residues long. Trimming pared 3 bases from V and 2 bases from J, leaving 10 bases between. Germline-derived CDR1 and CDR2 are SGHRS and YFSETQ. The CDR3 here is CASSWGWTTDTQYF. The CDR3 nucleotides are TGCGCCAGCAGCTGGGGTTGGACCACAGATACGCAGTATTTT.